One and the same sample provided the 14 T cell receptor beta chains below, sequenced in a study of shared clonotypes between healthy human individuals. The method was immunoSEQ multiplex PCR; TCRdb's version includes in-frame clones alone and lacks a portion of them. The sample gives around 2.3 million clones, almost 96% of which show up once; 0.1% to 0.15% is in the top ten. Material: naive CD4+ T cells sorted from blood. Sample subset: CD45RA+ positively selected. The receptor set was obtained from a man between 18 and 29 years old in good health.

The chain couples TRBV4-1 to TRBJ2-5; tentatively, D is TRBD1 (5 bases). The germline V gene has CDR1 MGHRA and CDR2 YSYEKL. This CDR3 spans 16 amino acids. V was pared by 0 bases and J by 3 bases, with 14 bases between. In DNA form, the CDR3 reads TGCGCCAGCAGCCAAGATACCCCGCCAGGGAAAGAGACCCAGTACTTC. Its protein is CASSQDTPPGKETQYF.

The chain is built from TRBV5-4 and TRBJ2-3; 8 positions agree with TRBD2. Germline-derived CDR1 and CDR2 are SGHNT and YYREEE (reference sequence). V gave up 4 bases and J gave up 1 base; unmatched junction bases: 8. The CDR3 is made up of 16 amino acids. The CDR3, as DNA: TGTGCCAGCAGCGAAGCTAGCGGGTTGGGCACAGATACGCAGTATTTT. Translated: CASSEASGLGTDTQYF.

A remark on this clone: Other nucleotide sequences in the sample specify the same CDR3. V is TRBV2 and J is TRBJ1-6, with unresolved D. The V gene lost 0 bases and the J gene lost 0 bases, with 3 bases spanning the gap. The CDR3 has 15 amino acids. The germline V gene encodes CDR1 SNHLY and CDR2 FYNNEI. CDR3 in amino acids: CASSEASSYNSPLHF. CDR3 nucleotide sequence: TGTGCCAGCAGTGAAGCGTCCTCCTATAATTCACCCCTCCACTTT.

In regard to this clone: Different DNA sequences within this sample yield the same CDR3. The chain carries TRBV7-2 and TRBJ2-7; TRBD1 or TRBD2 may be the D gene (6 bases each). The germline V gene has CDR1 SGHTA and CDR2 FQGNSA. CDR3 length: 15 amino acids. V was cut by 5 bases and J by 0 bases, with 14 bases left in between. The CDR3 protein is CASSPQGGSSYEQYF. The CDR3 DNA sequence: TGTGCCAGCAGCCCACAGGGAGGAAGCTCCTACGAGCAGTACTTC.

This chain connects TRBV4-1 to TRBJ1-5; the D gene is possibly TRBD1 (5 bases). The CDR3 spans 16 residues. The V end lost 5 bases, the J end lost 1 base, and 15 bases lay between the germline ends. Germline CDR1 and CDR2: MGHRA and YSYEKL. CDR3 protein: CASSYIPQGSNQPQHF. In DNA form, the CDR3 reads TGCGCCAGCAGCTACATACCTCAGGGAAGCAATCAGCCCCAGCATTTT.

The V gene is TRBV30, the J gene TRBJ1-6, with D tentatively TRBD1 (5 bases). This CDR3 has 14 amino acids. The germline V gene encodes CDR1 GTSNPN and CDR2 SVGIG (reference sequence). V was trimmed by 4 bases and J by 10 bases, leaving 17 bases between them. The CDR3 region has the DNA TGTGCCTGGATGAAGGCGGGGGTGAGATCACCCCTCCACTTT. Translated, it gives CAWMKAGVRSPLHF.

The chain uses TRBV6-5 and TRBJ1-5, with 10 bases identical to TRBD1. The germline V gene has CDR1 MNHEY and CDR2 SVGAGI. After removal of 4 bases from V and 4 bases from J, the junction contained 7 bases not matched to a gene. The length of the CDR3 is 16 residues. CDR3 amino acids: CASSSGTGVKNQPQHF. The CDR3 bases are TGTGCCAGCAGTTCCGGGACAGGGGTTAAAAATCAGCCCCAGCATTTT.

The J gene is TRBJ2-1, the V gene TRBV19; 10 nucleotides match TRBD2. J lost 4 bases, V lost 5 bases, and 8 bases had no gene match. This CDR3 has 16 amino acids. The germline V gene has CDR1 LNHDA and CDR2 SQIVND (reference sequence). In DNA form, the CDR3 reads TGTGCCAGTAGTCCTCGCGGTAGCGGGGGGTACAATGAGCAGTTCTTC. This translates into CASSPRGSGGYNEQFF.

This clone was detected only once. V usage is TRBV5-4 and J usage is TRBJ2-7; 10 positions match TRBD1. This CDR3 spans 14 amino acids. Looked up from germline, CDR1 is SGHNT and CDR2 is YYREEE (reference sequence). Germline trimming cut 4 bases from V and 6 bases from J; bases unmatched to any gene: 7. The CDR3 region is CASSPDRGRVEQYF. DNA for the CDR3: TGTGCCAGCAGCCCTGACAGGGGGCGCGTCGAGCAGTACTTC.

The J gene is TRBJ1-6, the V gene TRBV30; D might be TRBD1 (6 bases). Trimming took 5 bases from V and 10 from J, leaving 15 bases between them. The germline CDR1 and CDR2 sequences are GTSNPN and SVGIG (reference sequence). The CDR3 totals 13 residues. The CDR3 loop reads CAWGERGKSPLHF. Written as DNA, the CDR3 is TGTGCCTGGGGGGAAAGGGGGAAGTCACCCCTCCACTTT.

About this clone itself: A much more abundant neighbour one base away suggests this may be a read error. The chain is built from TRBV7-8 and TRBJ2-3; D call uncertain. Per the germline V gene, CDR1 is SGHVS and CDR2 is FQNEAQ. This CDR3 is 11 amino acids long. Between the trimmed V and J ends, which lost 4 bases and 5 bases, there was a span of 4 bases. The CDR3 sequence is CASSSIDTQYF. The CDR3 DNA sequence: TGTGCCAGCAGCTCCATAGATACGCAGTATTTT.

The V call is TRBV27, the J call TRBJ2-7, with 8 bases fitting TRBD2. Trimming removed 4 bases from V and 1 base from J; junction bases left unmatched: 9. CDR1 and CDR2 (germline): MNHEY, SMNVEV (reference sequence). The CDR3 loop spans 16 amino acids. For the CDR3, the DNA is TGTGCCAGCAGTTCTGCGGCGCGGGGGGAATCCTACGAGCAGTACTTC. Encoded protein: CASSSAARGESYEQYF.

The count of this clone is one. The V gene is TRBV10-3, the J gene TRBJ2-6; the D gene is possibly TRBD1 (6 bases). V was pared by 4 bases and J by 0 bases, with 16 bases between. The germline CDR1 and CDR2 sequences are ENHRY and SYGVKD. The CDR3 is 18 amino acids. The CDR3 spells CAISVRTAPSSGANVLTF. In DNA, the CDR3 is TGTGCCATCAGTGTCAGGACAGCCCCGTCCTCTGGGGCCAACGTCCTGACTTTC.

The J gene is TRBJ1-1, the V gene TRBV29-1; a possible D gene is TRBD1 (5 bases). The CDR3 has 14 amino acids. Trimming took 3 bases from V and 5 from J, leaving 16 bases between them. In germline, CDR1 is SQVTM, CDR2 ANQGSEA. The CDR3 region is CSVEVGAWGTEAFF. In DNA form, the CDR3 reads TGCAGCGTTGAGGTAGGGGCCTGGGGGACTGAAGCTTTCTTT.